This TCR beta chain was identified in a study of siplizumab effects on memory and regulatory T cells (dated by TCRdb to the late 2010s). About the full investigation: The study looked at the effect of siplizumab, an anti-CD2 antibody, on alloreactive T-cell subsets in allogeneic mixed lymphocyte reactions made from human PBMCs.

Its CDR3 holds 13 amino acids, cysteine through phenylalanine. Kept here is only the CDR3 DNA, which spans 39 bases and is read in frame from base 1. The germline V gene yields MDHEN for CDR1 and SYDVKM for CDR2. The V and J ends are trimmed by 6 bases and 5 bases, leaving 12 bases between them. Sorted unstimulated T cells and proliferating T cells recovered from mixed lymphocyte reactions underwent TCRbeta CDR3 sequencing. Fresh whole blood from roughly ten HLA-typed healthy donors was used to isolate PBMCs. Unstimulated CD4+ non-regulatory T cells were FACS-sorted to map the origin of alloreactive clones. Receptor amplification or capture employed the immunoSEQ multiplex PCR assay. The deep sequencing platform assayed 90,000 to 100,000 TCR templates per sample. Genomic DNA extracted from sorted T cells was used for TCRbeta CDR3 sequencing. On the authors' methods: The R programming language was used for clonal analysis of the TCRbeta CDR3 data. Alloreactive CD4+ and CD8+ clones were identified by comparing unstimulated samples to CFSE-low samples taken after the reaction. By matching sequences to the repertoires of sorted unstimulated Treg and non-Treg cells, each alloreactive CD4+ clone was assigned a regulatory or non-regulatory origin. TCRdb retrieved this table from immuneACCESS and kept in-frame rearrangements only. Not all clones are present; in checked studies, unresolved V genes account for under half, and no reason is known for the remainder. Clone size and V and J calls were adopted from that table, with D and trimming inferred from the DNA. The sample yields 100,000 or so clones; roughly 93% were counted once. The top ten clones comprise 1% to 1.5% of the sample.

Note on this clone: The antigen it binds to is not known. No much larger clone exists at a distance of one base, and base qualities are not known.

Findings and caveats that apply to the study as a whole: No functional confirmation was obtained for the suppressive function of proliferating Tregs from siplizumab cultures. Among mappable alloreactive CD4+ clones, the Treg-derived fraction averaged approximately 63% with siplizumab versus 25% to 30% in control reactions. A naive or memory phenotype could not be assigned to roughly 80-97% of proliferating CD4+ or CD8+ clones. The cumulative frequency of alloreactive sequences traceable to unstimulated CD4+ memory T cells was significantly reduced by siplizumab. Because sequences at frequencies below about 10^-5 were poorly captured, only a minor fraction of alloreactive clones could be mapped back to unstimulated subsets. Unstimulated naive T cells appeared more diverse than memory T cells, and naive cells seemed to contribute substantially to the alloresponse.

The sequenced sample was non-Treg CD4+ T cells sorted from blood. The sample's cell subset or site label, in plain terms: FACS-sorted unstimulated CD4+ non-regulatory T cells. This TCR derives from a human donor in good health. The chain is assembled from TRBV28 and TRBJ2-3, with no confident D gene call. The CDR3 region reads CASRSLLRDTQYF. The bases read TGTGCCAGCAGGTCGCTCCTCAGAGATACGCAGTATTTT.